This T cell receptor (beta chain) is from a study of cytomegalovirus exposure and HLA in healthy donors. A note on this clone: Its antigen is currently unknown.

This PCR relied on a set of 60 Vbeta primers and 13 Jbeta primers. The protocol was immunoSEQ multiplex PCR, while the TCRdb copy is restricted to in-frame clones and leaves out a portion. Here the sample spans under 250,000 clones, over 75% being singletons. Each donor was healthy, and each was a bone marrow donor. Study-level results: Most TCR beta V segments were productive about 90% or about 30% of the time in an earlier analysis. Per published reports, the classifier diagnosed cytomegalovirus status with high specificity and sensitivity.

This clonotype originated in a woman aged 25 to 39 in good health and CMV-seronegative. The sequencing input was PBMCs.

The CDR3 region is CARGQGGDQPQHF. DNA for the CDR3: TGTGCCAGAGGGCAGGGTGGGGATCAGCCCCAGCATTTT. The V call is TRBV2, the J call TRBJ1-5; a possible D gene is TRBD1 (5 bases). CDR3 size: 13 residues. V was shortened by 9 bases and J by 5 bases, with 14 bases between the two germline ends. The V gene's germline CDR1 is SNHLY and CDR2 FYNNEI.